These T cell receptor beta chains were read from a single sample in a study of T cell repertoires in cytomegalovirus infection. These receptors are not linked to any known antigen. TCRdb re-called the reads through MiXCR, storing one row per CDR3 protein. The sample holds approximately 910,000 distinct CDR3 sequences, more than 25% seen once. Sequencing used cultured CD8+ T cells from PBMCs, obtained from culture after CMV antigen stimulation. All receptors derive from a human donor in good health (CMV status not recorded). Some clones in this sample may be carry-over from other donors' samples. Each CDR3 is given with its conserved first and last residue. The D gene is left open where the match is weak. Size is omitted from some rows. Given values are once, few, many or a class for expanded clones.

V	D	J	size	CDR3	DNA
TRBV12-5	-	TRBJ1-1	once	CASGLGEGAFF	TGTGCTAGTGGTTTGGGTGAAGGAGCTTTCTTT
TRBV29-1	-	TRBJ1-2	-	CSVTGSPPGGYTF	TGCAGCGTTACCGGGTCCCCCCCGGGAGGCTACACCTTC
TRBV27	-	TRBJ2-1	many	CASSLAVHNEQFF	TGTGCCAGCAGTCTGGCGGTCCACAATGAGCAGTTCTTC
TRBV2	-	TRBJ2-2	-	CASSPTVGSGELFF	TGTGCCAGCTCCCCGACGGTGGGGAGCGGGGAGCTGTTTTTT
TRBV10-1	-	TRBJ1-2	-	CASSESRGTGYGYTF	TGCGCCAGCAGTGAGTCTAGGGGGACGGGATATGGCTACACCTTC
TRBV7-6	-	TRBJ1-2	many	CASSLVQNYGYTF	TGTGCCAGCAGCTTAGTACAGAACTATGGCTACACCTTC
TRBV7-6	-	TRBJ1-5	many	CASSLGGGVQPQHF	TGTGCCAGCAGCTTAGGGGGGGGGGTTCAGCCCCAGCATTTT
TRBV7-8	TRBD2	TRBJ2-7	-	CASSFSGGEYEQYF	TGTGCCAGCAGCTTTAGCGGGGGGGAATACGAGCAGTACTTC
TRBV5-1	TRBD1	TRBJ2-7	few	CASSRDREVHEQYF	TGCGCCAGCAGCAGGGACAGGGAGGTTCACGAGCAGTACTTC
TRBV4-3	-	TRBJ2-1	many	CASSRANEQFF	TGCGCCAGCAGCCGGGCCAATGAGCAGTTCTTC
TRBV7-6	TRBD1	TRBJ1-4	few	CASSSKTGRDEKLFF	TGTGCCAGCAGCTCAAAGACAGGGCGGGATGAAAAACTGTTTTTT